The next 18 T cell receptor beta chains were all read from a single sample in a study of blood T cell repertoires in COVID-19 (dated by TCRdb to 2020 to 2021). The library came from the immunoSEQ multiplex PCR assay. Drawn from immuneACCESS, this table holds only the in-frame rearrangements with V and J called that TCRdb kept. Clones are partly lost; checked studies trace under half to an unresolved V gene and leave the rest unexplained. This sample holds 350,000 to 400,000 clones; less than 90% were observed only once. Almost 3% of the sample belongs to the ten largest clones. Source material: PBMCs or T cells enriched from blood (not recorded which). The receptors were sampled from a woman aged 30 to 39 who had recovered from COVID-19.

The genes are TRBV7-2 and TRBJ1-2; TRBD1 agrees at 7 bases. J lost 5 bases, V lost 3 bases, and 6 bases had no gene match. Germline V lookup: CDR1 SGHTA, CDR2 FQGNSA. This CDR3 is built from 14 residues. Here the CDR3 DNA reads TGTGCCAGCAGCTTTGACAGGGACGGATATGGCTACACCTTC. Its translation: CASSFDRDGYGYTF.

The CDR3 DNA sequence: TGTGCCAGCAGCAAGTACCGGGACAGGGATTACGAGCAGTACTTC. Encoded protein: CASSKYRDRDYEQYF. The chain uses TRBV21-1 and TRBJ2-7; the table's D call of TRBD1 was not tested on the DNA. TRBV21-1 is designated a pseudogene. The CDR3 consists of 15 residues.

In DNA, the CDR3 is TGTGCCAGCTCACCCGAGGATTACAATGAGCAGTTCTTC. It specifies CASSPEDYNEQFF. The rearrangement uses TRBV18 and TRBJ2-1; D uncertain. Germline loops: CDR1 KGHSH, CDR2 LQKENI. Trimming took 3 bases from V and 4 from J, leaving 7 bases between them. This CDR3 is built from 13 residues.

The table lists this clone with a few counts. The rearrangement joins TRBV6-1 to TRBJ2-3; weak D call: TRBD1 (5 bases). CDR3 length equals 13 residues. Between the trimmed V and J ends, which lost 2 bases and 5 bases, there was a span of 8 bases. The germline V gene has CDR1 MNHNS and CDR2 SASEGT. The CDR3 DNA reads TGTGCCAGCAGTGAACCAGGGTTAGATACGCAGTATTTT. Translating gives CASSEPGLDTQYF.

This clone was observed a single time. The chain combines TRBV11-2 with TRBJ1-3, with a weak D call TRBD1 (6 bases). V shed 5 bases and J shed 2 bases, with 16 bases lying between them. Per the germline V gene, CDR1 is SGHAT and CDR2 is FQNNGV. The CDR3 totals 16 residues. The CDR3 nucleotides read TGTGCCAGCAGCCCCACCAGGGGTGGAGCTGGAAACACCATATATTTT. It codes for CASSPTRGGAGNTIYF.

This rearrangement joins TRBV2 to TRBJ1-3, with D perhaps matching TRBD1 (6 bases). The CDR3 runs 18 residues. The V end lost 5 bases, the J end lost 0 bases, and 20 bases lay between the germline ends. CDR1 SNHLY and CDR2 FYNNEI come from the germline V gene. DNA for the CDR3: TGTGCCAGCAGTCTCGGTTTTGGGCAGGGGAGCTCTGGAAACACCATATATTTT. Its protein product is CASSLGFGQGSSGNTIYF.

The rearrangement joins TRBV4-1 to TRBJ1-4; TRBD1 aligns across 7 bases. The V gene end was trimmed by 2 bases and the J gene end by 7 bases; junction bases not matched to a gene: 7. The CDR3 extends over 15 amino acids. CDR1 MGHRA and CDR2 YSYEKL come from the germline V gene. CDR3 residues: CASSQTQTGREKLFF. The CDR3 coding sequence is TGCGCCAGCAGCCAAACGCAGACAGGGCGTGAAAAACTGTTTTTT.

The chain joins TRBV30 to TRBJ1-2; D is ambiguous. The CDR3 is 14 residues long. V gave up 0 bases and J gave up 3 bases, with 11 bases separating them. Germline CDR1 reads GTSNPN; CDR2 reads SVGIG (reference sequence). Here the CDR3 reads CAWSVRNRDYGYTF. The CDR3 bases are TGTGCCTGGAGTGTACGTAACAGAGACTATGGCTACACCTTC.

The CDR3 DNA sequence: TGTGCCAGCAGCAGGGACAGGGGGCGTCGACAGACCCAGTACTTC. It codes for CASSRDRGRRQTQYF. The chain has TRBV5-6 and TRBJ2-5; TRBD1 matches at 12 bases. CDR3 size: 15 residues. J was trimmed by 6 bases and V by 4 bases; bases with no gene match: 7. CDR1 and CDR2 (germline): SGHDT, YYEEEE.

The V call is TRBV7-9, the J call TRBJ1-1; D not certain. Germline CDR1 reads SEHNR; CDR2 reads FQNEAQ (reference sequence). Deletions cut 1 base from V and 0 bases from J, with 9 bases between. This CDR3 region has 15 residues. The CDR3 region is CASSLEVALNTEAFF. The CDR3 DNA sequence: TGTGCCAGCAGCTTAGAGGTAGCATTGAACACTGAAGCTTTCTTT. The full variable domain, in which reference TRBV7-9 and TRBJ1-1 provide the parts outside the CDR3, is DTGVSQNPRHKITKRGQNVTFRCDPISEHNRLYWYRQTLGQGPEFLTYFQNEAQLEKSRLLSDRFSAERPKGSFSTLEIQRTEQGDSAMYLCASSLEVALNTEAFFGQGTRLTVV.

V and J are TRBV18 and TRBJ1-2; D is unresolved. Germline assignment: CDR1 KGHSH and CDR2 LQKENI. V was cut by 2 bases and J by 2 bases, with 12 bases left in between. The length of the CDR3 is 15 residues. The CDR3 protein is CASSPELRQNYGYTF. In DNA form, the CDR3 reads TGTGCCAGCTCACCAGAGTTGAGGCAGAACTATGGCTACACCTTC.

The J gene is TRBJ1-1, the V gene TRBV7-9; D is perhaps TRBD1 (5 bases). The CDR3 consists of 15 residues. Germline CDR1 is SEHNR and CDR2 is FQNEAQ (reference sequence). V gave up 5 bases and J gave up 0 bases, with 13 bases separating them. Here the CDR3 reads CASSPPQAMNTEAFF. Here the CDR3 DNA reads TGTGCCAGCAGCCCACCACAGGCCATGAACACTGAAGCTTTCTTT.

The V and J genes are TRBV27 and TRBJ2-3, with a possible D match to TRBD1 (6 bases). Trimming took off 2 bases at V and 3 bases at J, with 12 bases between the two ends. CDR1 is MNHEY, CDR2 SMNVEV, per germline (reference sequence). The CDR3 totals 15 residues. The CDR3 reads CASSLNPTGTDTQYF. Written as DNA, the CDR3 is TGTGCCAGCAGTTTAAACCCAACAGGGACAGATACGCAGTATTTT.

Of note for this clone: Different DNA sequences within this sample yield the same CDR3. This sequence joins TRBV12-3 or TRBV12-4 and TRBJ1-1; D not resolved. The V and J ends lost 2 bases and 5 bases respectively, with 6 bases between them. There are 12 residues in the CDR3. CDR3 coding DNA: TGTGCCAGCAGTTTATCGGGGACTGAAGCTTTCTTT. This gives the protein CASSLSGTEAFF.

The chain is built from TRBV5-1 and TRBJ2-3; TRBD2 aligns across 8 bases. Germline V gives CDR1 SGHRS, CDR2 YFSETQ. V dropped 0 bases and J dropped 6; count of bases not matched to a gene: 12. This CDR3 contains 17 residues. The CDR3 reads CASSLEAAGGRADTQYF. The DNA of the CDR3 is TGCGCCAGCAGCTTGGAGGCGGCGGGGGGTAGGGCCGATACGCAGTATTTT.

This chain links TRBV7-2 with TRBJ2-7, with D possibly matching TRBD1 (6 bases). V was shortened by 3 bases and J by 2 bases, with 14 bases between the two germline ends. The CDR3 spans 15 residues. Germline values: CDR1 SGHTA, CDR2 FQGNSA. The CDR3 here is CASSLDGRGPYEQYF. The DNA of the CDR3 is TGTGCCAGCAGCTTGGATGGCAGGGGACCCTACGAGCAGTACTTC.

This rearrangement joins TRBV30 to TRBJ2-3; no firm D call. The V end was cut by 1 base, the J end by 0 bases, with 11 bases between. The germline CDR1 and CDR2 sequences are GTSNPN and SVGIG (reference sequence). The CDR3 extends over 15 amino acids. CDR3 residues: CAWSATLYSTDTQYF. The DNA for the CDR3 is TGTGCCTGGAGTGCCACCCTATATAGCACAGATACGCAGTATTTT.

This sequence joins TRBV6-5 and TRBJ2-7; TRBD1 agrees at 8 bases. CDR1 and CDR2 (germline): MNHEY, SVGAGI. After removal of 7 bases from V and 4 bases from J, the junction contained 9 bases not matched to a gene. CDR3 size: 14 residues. CDR3 in amino acids: CASTYGQGQYEQYF. The CDR3 DNA sequence: TGTGCCAGCACCTACGGACAGGGCCAATACGAGCAGTACTTC.